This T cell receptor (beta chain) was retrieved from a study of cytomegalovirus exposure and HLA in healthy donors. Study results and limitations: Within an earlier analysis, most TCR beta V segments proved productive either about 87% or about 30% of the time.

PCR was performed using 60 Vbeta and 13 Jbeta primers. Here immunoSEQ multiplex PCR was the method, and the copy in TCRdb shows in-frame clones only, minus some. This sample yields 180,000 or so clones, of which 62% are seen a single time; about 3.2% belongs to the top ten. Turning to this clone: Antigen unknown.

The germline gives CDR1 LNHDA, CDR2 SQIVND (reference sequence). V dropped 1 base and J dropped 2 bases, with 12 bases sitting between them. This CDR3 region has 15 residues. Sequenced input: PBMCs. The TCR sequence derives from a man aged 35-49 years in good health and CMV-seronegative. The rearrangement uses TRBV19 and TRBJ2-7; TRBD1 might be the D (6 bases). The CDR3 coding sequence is TGTGCCAGTAGTATAGCCCGGGACACAACCTACGAGCAGTACTTC. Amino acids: CASSIARDTTYEQYF.